The source of this TCR beta chain is a study of blood T cell repertoires in COVID-19. The CDR3 loop spans 12 amino acids. Trimming removed 4 bases at V and 8 bases at J, with 11 bases between. CDR1 is MDHEN, CDR2 SYDVKM, per germline. Profiled with immunoSEQ multiplex PCR; TCRdb holds only in-frame clones, not every one. The table records 35,000 to 50,000 clones, about 87% of them present only once. The rearrangement links TRBV28 to TRBJ1-2, with unresolved D. Sequencing used peripheral blood. This receptor was identified in a woman between 40 and 50 years old with acute or convalescent COVID-19. The CDR3 protein is CASSSSGRGYTF. CDR3 DNA: TGTGCCAGCAGTTCGTCCGGGAGGGGCTACACCTTC.